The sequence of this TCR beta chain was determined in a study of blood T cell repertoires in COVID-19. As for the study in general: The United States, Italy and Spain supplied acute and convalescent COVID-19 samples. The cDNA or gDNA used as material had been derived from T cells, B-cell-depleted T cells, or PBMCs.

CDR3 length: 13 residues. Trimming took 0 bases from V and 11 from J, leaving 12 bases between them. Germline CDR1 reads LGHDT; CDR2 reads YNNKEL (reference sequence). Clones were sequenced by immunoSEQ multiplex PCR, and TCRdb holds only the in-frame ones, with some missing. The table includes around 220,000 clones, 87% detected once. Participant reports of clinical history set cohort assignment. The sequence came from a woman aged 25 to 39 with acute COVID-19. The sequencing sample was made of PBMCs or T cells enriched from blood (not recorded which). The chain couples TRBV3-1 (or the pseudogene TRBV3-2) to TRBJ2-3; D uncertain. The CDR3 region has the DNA TGTGCCAGCAGCCAAGAATCGGGTCGTGGGCAGTATTTT. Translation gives CASSQESGRGQYF.